Listed here are 22 T cell receptor beta chains from one sample, sequenced in a study of cytotoxic CD8 clonotypes in ibrutinib-treated CLL (dated by TCRdb to 2020 to 2022). The time point label of this sample denotes: approximately 2 years on ibrutinib. The library was obtained by the immunoSEQ multiplex PCR assay. TCRdb took this table from immuneACCESS and kept in-frame rearrangements with V and J called. Such tables lack part of the clones; where checked against another copy, unresolved V genes explain under half of the gap, and the rest is unexplained. The sample contains more than 200,000 clones, less than 75% of them found a single time. The biggest ten clones account for 15% to 19% of the sample. The sample in question was PBMCs, obtained after 24 months of ibrutinib treatment. The receptors were sampled from a human donor with chronic lymphocytic leukemia.

The chain couples TRBV6-5 to TRBJ1-5, with TRBD1 as a possible D gene (6 bases). Trimming took off 6 bases at V and 3 bases at J, with 15 bases between the two ends. The CDR3 has 15 amino acids. Germline CDR1 reads MNHEY; CDR2 reads SVGAGI. The CDR3 reads CASRGLGGANQPQHF. In nucleotides, the CDR3 is TGTGCCAGCAGGGGCTTGGGGGGGGCCAATCAGCCCCAGCATTTT.

The J gene is TRBJ1-1, the V gene TRBV7-3; D perhaps matches TRBD1 (6 bases). The germline gives CDR1 SGHTA, CDR2 FQGTGA. The length of the CDR3 is 15 residues. Trimming stripped 5 bases from V and 4 bases from J, with 17 bases between. This chain's CDR3 is CASSAQGGVVTEAFF. The CDR3 DNA follows: TGTGCCAGCAGCGCACAGGGCGGGGTTGTCACTGAAGCTTTCTTT.

In this sample, this clone turned up once. The chain combines TRBV19 with TRBJ2-2; TRBD2 matches at 7 bases. Germline-derived CDR1 and CDR2 are LNHDA and SQIVND (reference sequence). The CDR3 spans 15 residues. J gave up 4 bases and V 10 bases, and 12 bases lay outside the gene matches. This CDR3 is CATPGGSEGTGELFF. CDR3 nucleotide sequence: TGTGCCACCCCGGGCGGGAGCGAGGGCACCGGGGAGCTGTTTTTT.

There are a few counts of this clone. CDR3 coding DNA: TGTGCCAGCAGCTCGCGGGCCTCCTACGAGCAGTACTTC. This encodes CASSSRASYEQYF. The V and J genes are TRBV7-9 and TRBJ2-7; possibly TRBD2 for D (5 bases). The CDR3 has 13 residues. Germline-derived CDR1 and CDR2 are SEHNR and FQNEAQ (reference sequence). Deletions cut 4 bases from V and 0 bases from J, with 7 bases between. The complete variable domain, with remaining parts taken from reference TRBV7-9 and TRBJ2-7, reads DTGVSQNPRHKITKRGQNVTFRCDPISEHNRLYWYRQTLGQGPEFLTYFQNEAQLEKSRLLSDRFSAERPKGSFSTLEIQRTEQGDSAMYLCASSSRASYEQYFGPGTRLTVT.

V and J are TRBV4-3 and TRBJ1-3; a weak D match, TRBD1 (5 bases). The ends were cut back, 0 bases at V and 4 bases at J, with 28 bases in the middle. The CDR3 contains 21 residues. Germline V gene data show CDR1 as LGHNA and CDR2 as YSLEER. The CDR3 loop reads CASSQDPVRDFHLPGGNTIYF. DNA for the CDR3: TGCGCCAGCAGCCAAGATCCGGTCCGGGACTTCCACCTCCCGGGAGGAAACACCATATATTTT.

This chain connects TRBV7-9 to TRBJ2-1, with a possible D match to TRBD1 (6 bases). Per germline, CDR1 SEHNR and CDR2 FQNEAQ (reference sequence). The CDR3 has 14 residues. Trimming left V 1 base short and J 7 bases short, with 11 bases between. Here the CDR3 DNA reads TGTGCCAGCAGCTTAGGGACAGTCACTAATGAGCAGTTCTTC. The encoded protein is CASSLGTVTNEQFF. The entire variable domain, with the rest obtained from reference TRBV7-9 and TRBJ2-1, is as follows: DTGVSQNPRHKITKRGQNVTFRCDPISEHNRLYWYRQTLGQGPEFLTYFQNEAQLEKSRLLSDRFSAERPKGSFSTLEIQRTEQGDSAMYLCASSLGTVTNEQFFGPGTRLTVL.

The chain employs TRBV30 and TRBJ1-2, with TRBD1 matching 7 bases. CDR1 GTSNPN and CDR2 SVGIG come from the germline V gene (reference sequence). This CDR3 is built from 13 residues. J lost 7 bases, V lost 0 bases, and 5 bases had no gene match. In DNA form, the CDR3 reads TGTGCCTGGAGTGTAGACAGGGCAGGTGGCTACACCTTC. It specifies CAWSVDRAGGYTF.

The chain couples TRBV11-2 to TRBJ2-1; no definite D call. CDR3 length: 13 residues. Trimming took off 0 bases at V and 6 bases at J, with 6 bases between the two ends. Germline V CDR1 and CDR2: SGHAT, FQNNGV. CDR3 in DNA: TGTGCCAGCAGCTTAGATCTTCCCAATGAGCAGTTCTTC. It yields the protein CASSLDLPNEQFF.

This sequence joins TRBV9 and TRBJ2-7, with 9 bases lining up with TRBD2. V was clipped by 1 base and J by 5 bases; unmatched bases: 10. The CDR3 length is 16 residues. The germline gives CDR1 SGDLS, CDR2 YYNGEE. The CDR3 DNA sequence: TGTGCCAGCAGCGTAAGCGGGCGGGAGGGCCCACACGAGCAGTACTTC. Translating gives CASSVSGREGPHEQYF.

The rearrangement joins TRBV4-1 to TRBJ2-5; no reliable D call. This CDR3 spans 15 amino acids. CDR1 and CDR2 (germline): MGHRA, YSYEKL. V was pared by 3 bases and J by 1 base, with 12 bases between. CDR3 sequence: CASSHSRSAQETQYF. The CDR3, as DNA: TGCGCCAGCAGCCACTCCCGAAGCGCCCAAGAGACCCAGTACTTC.

The chain couples TRBV28 to TRBJ2-2; D gene unclear. Germline assignment: CDR1 MDHEN and CDR2 SYDVKM. The CDR3 loop spans 13 amino acids. V was pared by 2 bases and J by 8 bases, with 9 bases between. This CDR3 reads CASSLKNLGELFF. CDR3 sequence (DNA): TGTGCCAGCAGTTTAAAGAACTTAGGGGAGCTGTTTTTT.

V is TRBV30 and J is TRBJ2-3; D tentatively reads TRBD1 or TRBD2 (6 bases each). Germline CDR1 is GTSNPN and CDR2 is SVGIG (reference sequence). This CDR3 contains 14 residues. The germline V and J ends were trimmed by 0 bases and 6 bases, with 13 bases remaining between them. CDR3 sequence reads: CAWSVGGSGDTQYF. The CDR3 region has the DNA TGTGCCTGGAGTGTAGGGGGGAGCGGGGATACGCAGTATTTT.

The V and J genes are TRBV7-9 and TRBJ2-1, with 11 bases aligning to TRBD1. After removal of 5 bases from V and 3 bases from J, the junction contained 3 bases not matched to a gene. CDR3 size: 15 residues. Germline V gene data show CDR1 as SEHNR and CDR2 as FQNEAQ (reference sequence). The CDR3, as DNA: TGTGCCAGCAGCCAGGACAGGGGGCTCTACAATGAGCAGTTCTTC. Translation gives CASSQDRGLYNEQFF. The full variable domain, rest sourced from reference TRBV7-9 and TRBJ2-1, is DTGVSQNPRHKITKRGQNVTFRCDPISEHNRLYWYRQTLGQGPEFLTYFQNEAQLEKSRLLSDRFSAERPKGSFSTLEIQRTEQGDSAMYLCASSQDRGLYNEQFFGPGTRLTVL.

The chain carries TRBV28 and TRBJ2-7; 7 bases align to TRBD1. V shed 6 bases and J 1 base; nucleotides not matched to a gene: 3. Looked up from germline, CDR1 is MDHEN and CDR2 is SYDVKM. CDR3 length: 13 residues. The CDR3 DNA sequence: TGTGCCAGCAGGCTGGGACAGTCCTACGAGCAGTACTTC. Translated: CASRLGQSYEQYF.

This chain links TRBV4-3 with TRBJ2-2; 8 bases agree with TRBD2. The V and J ends lost 4 bases and 2 bases, in that order; junction bases with no gene match: 3. CDR3 length equals 15 residues. Per germline, CDR1 LGHNA and CDR2 YSLEER. Here the CDR3 reads CASSRGLANTGELFF. The CDR3, as DNA: TGCGCCAGCAGCCGTGGACTAGCCAACACCGGGGAGCTGTTTTTT.

This chain joins TRBV27 and TRBJ1-1, with a possible D match to TRBD1 (5 bases). The CDR3 is made up of 13 amino acids. The V and J ends lost 5 bases and 10 bases respectively, with 17 bases between them. Germline V lookup: CDR1 MNHEY, CDR2 SMNVEV (reference sequence). For the CDR3, the DNA is TGTGCCAGCAGTCCCGGAGGGACCAGTGGAGCTTTCTTT. Translation: CASSPGGTSGAFF.

The chain has TRBV7-9 and TRBJ1-2; D is perhaps TRBD1 (5 bases). The CDR3 loop spans 13 amino acids. Per the germline V gene, CDR1 is SEHNR and CDR2 is FQNEAQ (reference sequence). V lost 1 base and J lost 4, with 7 bases in between. CDR3 sequence: CASSLGGVYGYTF. The CDR3, as DNA: TGTGCCAGCAGCTTAGGGGGCGTCTATGGCTACACCTTC. The variable domain in full, completed from reference TRBV7-9 and TRBJ1-2, reads DTGVSQNPRHKITKRGQNVTFRCDPISEHNRLYWYRQTLGQGPEFLTYFQNEAQLEKSRLLSDRFSAERPKGSFSTLEIQRTEQGDSAMYLCASSLGGVYGYTFGSGTRLTVV.

This clone was recorded a few times. This rearrangement joins TRBV20-1 to TRBJ2-1; D unclear. The CDR3 totals 11 residues. CDR1 is DFQATT and CDR2 is SNEGSKA in the germline V gene (reference sequence). V shed 6 bases and J shed 5 bases, with 8 bases lying between them. The CDR3 DNA sequence: TGCAGTGCCAGGACGAACAATGAGCAGTTCTTC. Residues: CSARTNNEQFF.

This CDR3 reads CASSPLTLIRGEQYF. CDR3 sequence (DNA): TGTGCCAGCAGTCCCCTAACCCTCATAAGGGGCGAGCAGTACTTC. The genes are TRBV6-5 and TRBJ2-7; D might be TRBD1 (5 bases). V was cut by 5 bases and J by 6 bases, with 20 bases left in between. Germline V gives CDR1 MNHEY, CDR2 SVGAGI. This CDR3 is 15 amino acids long.

V gene TRBV29-1 combines with J gene TRBJ2-5, with a possible D match to TRBD1 (6 bases). CDR3 length: 12 amino acids. Trimming pared 4 bases from V and 2 bases from J, leaving 8 bases between. In germline, CDR1 is SQVTM, CDR2 ANQGSEA. CDR3 coding DNA: TGCAGCGTTGGGGACACGCAAGAGACCCAGTACTTC. This encodes CSVGDTQETQYF.

The chain employs TRBV19 and TRBJ2-7; D remains unclear. CDR1 and CDR2 (germline): LNHDA, SQIVND (reference sequence). Trimming removed 6 bases at V and 4 bases at J, with 22 bases between. CDR3 size: 16 residues. Here the CDR3 reads CASSLTLATEIYEQYF. The CDR3, as DNA: TGTGCCAGTAGCCTCACTTTAGCCACCGAGATATACGAGCAGTACTTC.

The gene calls are TRBV27 and TRBJ2-5, with no clear D. V was pared by 3 bases and J by 1 base, with 12 bases between. Germline V gene sequence: CDR1 MNHEY, CDR2 SMNVEV (reference sequence). The CDR3 loop spans 15 amino acids. The CDR3 DNA follows: TGTGCCAGCAGTTTTAAAGCGATCCTCCAAGAGACCCAGTACTTC. It encodes CASSFKAILQETQYF.